This T cell receptor beta chain was sequenced in a study of cytomegalovirus exposure and HLA in healthy donors (dated by TCRdb to 2016 to 2017). For the study in its entirety: An earlier analysis of a few hundred of the donors reported 250 to 300 Gb of sequence data and 117 million unique TCR beta sequences obtained from some 170 million T cells. About 300 gigabases of sequencing data and roughly 80 million unique TCR sequences made up an early release that covered several hundred HLA-typed donors. Among the roughly 400 genotyped donors, around 81% belonged to the genetic ancestry cluster associated with self-reported Caucasian donors. The study aimed to test whether cataloging public T cell receptors could reveal signatures of past pathogen exposure. The T cell repertoires of some 670 subjects were profiled by immunosequencing and related to cytomegalovirus serostatus. Along with the approximately 700-subject first cohort, a separate validation cohort of over a hundred different subjects was used. The study combined high-throughput TCR immunosequencing, statistical association of individual TCRs with disease status, and machine learning to predict cytomegalovirus infection status. In a later analysis, previously published TCR beta repertoires from 550 to 750 donors were re-analyzed and high-resolution HLA genotyping was added so that TCR occurrence patterns could be studied. Rather than using new phenotypic data, the later analysis identified candidate immune exposures from TCR beta sequences and from how often those sequences occurred across donors. An earlier analysis of around 580 of the donors used high-throughput TCR beta sequencing to judge whether each TCR beta V gene segment behaved as functional or pseudogenic. Donor age, sex, ethnicity and CMV serostatus were compiled alongside the repertoire data. Genome-wide SNP genotypes for about 55% of the roughly 670 donors were used in a later genetic analysis, which treated that subset as a discovery cohort. Every repertoire in the discovery cohort had been generated on one and the same sequencing platform. HLA typing covered class I and class II loci at four-digit resolution. The number of typed donors differed by locus: roughly 629-630 for A, B, C, DRB1 and DQB1; some 540 for DQA1; 606 for DPA1; and around 490 for DPB1. Roughly 5 DR-DQ haplotypes were handled as single units for association and clustering, since linkage in the cohort was strong. Among about 390 genotyped donors of the cohort, an average of 235,054 unique TCR beta nucleotide sequences were sequenced per donor, roughly 18% of them non-productive. Study-wide findings and limitations: In the study, around 150 TCR beta chains were listed as associated with cytomegalovirus. The classifier was reported to diagnose cytomegalovirus status with high specificity and sensitivity in both the original and validation cohorts. In a later analysis, TCR association rates were found to vary across HLA loci, with the most associated TCRs seen for DRB1 alleles and the fewest for HLA-C alleles. Presence/absence analyses assumed roughly uniform sequencing depth across donors, an assumption that may not hold. The 87-base-pair reads could not distinguish some IMGT-functional V segments, including TRBV6-2 and TRBV6-3, so those segments were excluded. A later genetic analysis associated a missense DCLRE1C variant with V-gene and J-gene trimming of TCR beta chains, and an independent cohort replicated the association. Broadly in line with IMGT annotations, most TCR beta V segments showed up in productive rearrangements about 87% or about 30% of the time in an earlier analysis of under 700 of the donors. While some public TCRs were present in many individuals, most TCR sequences turned up only very rarely across donors. Because HLA typing was missing for some donors at each locus, association tests included only the typed subset. Around 16 rarely observed V segments, including chromosome 9 orphons, were excluded from the earlier analysis of approximately 500 of the donors because counts were too low. According to a later analysis, parvovirus B19, influenza, CMV and Epstein-Barr virus appeared linked to several top co-occurrence clusters. Only TCR beta chains were sequenced in this cohort, and the absence of alpha or paired-chain data limited detectable features. According to a later analysis, most CMV-associated TCR beta chains appeared to be HLA-restricted, and the HLA associations seemed to be driven largely by CMV exposure. Linkage disequilibrium might explain the correlated functional status among segregating V segments, but an unknown experimental factor could not be excluded. A cluster of highly shared sequence variants was judged likely to be a technical artifact of the sequencing pipeline. Strong co-occurrence of HLA alleles, especially DR and DQ, made assigning TCR associations to individual alleles difficult. A later analysis found that HLA-associated TCR beta chains were more clonally expanded and had lower generation probabilities than equally common non-associated chains. In vitro tests confirmed that a few of the cytomegalovirus-associated TCR beta chains recognize cytomegalovirus antigens. A further reported finding was that TCR beta sequences accurately predicted the HLA-A and HLA-B alleles for most subjects in the first cohort. Specific HLA alleles were associated with 15,000 to 20,000 TCR beta sequences at a false discovery rate of 0.05 in a later analysis. The authors suggested that the approach could potentially be generalized to other disease states and immunological phenotypes. CMV serostatus was the only immune exposure information available for the cohort. A later genetic analysis reported fewer N-insertions in productive TCRs among donors in an Asian-associated ancestry cluster than the roughly 640-donor mean.

From cysteine to phenylalanine, the CDR3 is 15 amino acids long. Just the 45-base CDR3 DNA is kept, in frame starting at base 1. V and J are trimmed by 3 bases and 2 bases, and the gene matches miss 3 bases of the junction. Looking up the germline V gene yields CDR1 SGHRS and CDR2 YFSETQ. The method was the immunoSEQ multiplex PCR assay. For the multiplex PCR, a mixture combining 60 forward primers for TCR Vbeta segments and 13 reverse primers for TCR Jbeta segments was used. The CDR3 region of rearranged TCR beta genes was amplified from genomic DNA by a multiplex PCR assay. The Illumina HiSeq System was used to sequence the amplified TCR beta libraries as 87-base-pair reads. Processing in the source paper ran as follows. A later analysis counted around 72 million unique TCR beta chains across the 550 to 750 repertoires, and around 9.9 million of these chains were shared by at least two donors. Raw reads were error-corrected and collapsed into unique sequences with a nearest-neighbor algorithm that merged closely related sequences to remove PCR and sequencing errors. To assign V, D and J gene segments, CDR3 sequences were aligned to IMGT reference sequences. For a sequence to be retained, at least a six-nucleotide match to both a V gene segment and a J gene segment was required. Rearrangements were classified as productive when the CDR3 lacked stop codons and remained in frame with V and J, and all other rearrangements were classified as non-productive. Following IMGT convention, CDR3 was defined as the stretch from the second conserved V-encoded cysteine up to the conserved J-encoded phenylalanine. The earlier analysis of about 500 of the donors excluded sequences that lacked an unambiguous match to a single V gene segment. In an earlier analysis of roughly 500 of the donors, V segments were called functional above 56.7% productive rearrangements and were called segregating when the between-donor standard deviation exceeded 5%. A statistical classification framework was built to diagnose cytomegalovirus status from the catalog of TCR beta chain sequences. In a later analysis, V and J genes were assigned by comparing TCR nucleotide sequences against IMGT/GENE-DB human TR gene sequences. The TCRdist pipeline was used in a later analysis to assign CDR3 sequences and most-parsimonious VDJ recombination scenarios. In a later analysis, every TCR beta chain was defined by the combination of its CDR3 amino acid sequence and its V-gene family, and reads without a unique V-gene family were dropped. As a way to deal with suspected cross-contamination and a sequencing artifact, a later analysis dropped 450 to 600 nucleotide sequences that were highly shared and had low generation probability. A later analysis calculated a clonal expansion index for each public chain from normalized within-repertoire ranks of inferred template counts. A later analysis computed generation probabilities with a VDJ recombination model fitted to out-of-frame rearrangements, and checked the results against IGoR. In a later analysis, TCR-TCR, TCR-HLA and TCR-CMV co-occurrence was scored with hypergeometric tests, and a repertoire-size bias correction was applied to TCR pairs. In a later analysis, false discovery rates were estimated by permuting HLA or CMV assignments 20 times. In a later analysis, co-occurring TCRs were grouped with DBSCAN, and TCRdist sequence similarity was added when clustering was performed within HLA-allele-positive subsets. For co-occurrence clustering, repertoires with fewer than 30,000 or more than 120,000 public chains were excluded, along with about five repertoires with anomalous nucleotide sharing. TCRdb took over this immuneACCESS table, retaining in-frame rearrangements with V and J assigned. Such tables are incomplete; in checked studies, under half of the missing clones stem from an unresolved V gene, and the remainder is unexplained. The DNA was the basis for D and trimming; V, J and clone size are from that table. The table for this sample lists 210,000 or so clones; roughly four fifths of them were counted only once. The biggest ten clones account for 0.58% of the sample.

The cohort comprised hundreds of healthy bone marrow donors. Cohort members were all nominally healthy when sampled, although unrecorded immune exposures were likely present. The donor was CMV seronegative and was included in the group of a few hundred seronegative cohort members. A peripheral blood sample was provided by each donor, and peripheral blood mononuclear cells were used for TCR beta sequencing. Genomic DNA extraction from the blood cell samples was performed with the Qiagen DNeasy Blood Extraction Kit. With respect to this clone: What this receptor recognizes is not known. Base qualities were left out, and no much larger clone turns up one base away.

The sequenced sample consisted of PBMCs. This TCR was sampled from a woman aged 40 to 50 in good health and CMV-seronegative. The rearrangement joined TRBV5-1 to TRBJ2-1; 9 nucleotides in the junction match TRBD1. The DNA sequence is TGCGCCAGCAGCTCAACAGGGGGCACCTACAATGAGCAGTTCTTC. This sequence encodes CASSSTGGTYNEQFF.